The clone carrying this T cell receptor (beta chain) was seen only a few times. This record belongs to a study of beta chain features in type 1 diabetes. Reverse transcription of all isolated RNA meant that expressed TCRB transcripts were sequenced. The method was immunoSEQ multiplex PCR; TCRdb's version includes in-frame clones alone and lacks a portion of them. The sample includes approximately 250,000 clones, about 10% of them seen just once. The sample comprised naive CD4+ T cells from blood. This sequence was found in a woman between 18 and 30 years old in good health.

The chain's CDR3 is CASSNPRSSYNEQFF. Here the CDR3 DNA reads TGTGCCAGTAGTAACCCACGTAGCTCCTACAATGAGCAGTTCTTC. This chain uses TRBV19 with TRBJ2-1; D is ambiguous. This CDR3 is built from 15 residues. In germline, CDR1 is LNHDA, CDR2 SQIVND (reference sequence). V gave up 4 bases and J gave up 0 bases, with 10 bases separating them.